The 21 T cell receptor beta chains given below trace back to one sample, sequenced in a study of CD8+ T cells in alopecia areata. Treatment meaning: oral pan-JAK inhibitor, 5-10 mg twice daily. cDNA reverse transcribed from extracted RNA served as the sequencing template. Profiled with immunoSEQ multiplex PCR; TCRdb holds only in-frame clones, not every one. The sample shows a few hundred thousand clones, approximately 38% of them seen only once. The sequenced sample was CD4+ T cells sorted from blood, obtained between weeks 30 and 35, from a patient treated with tofacitinib. The receptors were sampled from a human donor with alopecia areata.

There are many counts of this clone. The CDR3 DNA reads as TGTGCCAGCAGTGAAAGGGGACAGGACAATGGTTCACCCCTCCACTTT. It translates to CASSERGQDNGSPLHF. This rearrangement joins TRBV6-1 to TRBJ1-6; TRBD1 matches 8 bases. V lost 2 bases to trimming and J lost 9 bases; unmatched junction nucleotides: 9. Germline V gene data show CDR1 as MNHNS and CDR2 as SASEGT. The CDR3 runs 16 residues.

This rearrangement joins TRBV9 to TRBJ2-2, with D tentatively TRBD1 (5 bases). CDR1 is SGDLS and CDR2 is YYNGEE in the germline V gene. V lost 4 bases and J lost 7, with 14 bases in between. The CDR3 extends over 14 amino acids. The CDR3 sequence: CASSSQVVGGELFF. DNA of the CDR3: TGTGCCAGCAGCTCACAGGTTGTCGGCGGGGAGCTGTTTTTT.

The CDR3 nucleotides are TGCGCCAGCAGCTTCATAGCGGGGGGCACCTACAATGAGCAGTTCTTC. This sequence encodes CASSFIAGGTYNEQFF. V gene TRBV5-1 combines with J gene TRBJ2-1; TRBD2 matches at 10 bases. In germline, CDR1 is SGHRS, CDR2 YFSETQ. V lost 2 bases and J lost 2; bases outside the gene matches: 4. The CDR3 contains 16 residues.

The V and J genes are TRBV6-6 and TRBJ1-5; TRBD1 agrees at 10 bases. This CDR3 spans 16 amino acids. The V and J ends lost 6 bases and 4 bases, in that order; junction bases with no gene match: 9. CDR1 and CDR2 (germline): MNHNY, SVGAGI (reference sequence). CDR3 residues: CASRGTGQGVNQPQHF. The CDR3 DNA reads TGTGCCAGCAGGGGCACCGGACAGGGGGTGAATCAGCCCCAGCATTTT.

The chain recombines TRBV7-9 with TRBJ1-2; D gene uncertain. The CDR3 extends over 15 amino acids. Trimming took 0 bases from V and 0 from J, leaving 8 bases between them. Germline V gene data show CDR1 as SEHNR and CDR2 as FQNEAQ (reference sequence). CDR3 DNA sequence: TGTGCCAGCAGCTTAGCCGGGAGAACTAACTATGGCTACACCTTC. Its translation is CASSLAGRTNYGYTF.

This clone was seen a few times. This rearrangement joins TRBV6-5 to TRBJ2-4, with D tentatively TRBD1 (6 bases). The CDR3 extends over 14 amino acids. Per the germline V gene, CDR1 is MNHEY and CDR2 is SVGAGI. Trimming left V 6 bases short and J 3 bases short, with 12 bases between. The CDR3 loop is CASSPGQLKNIQYF. The CDR3 nucleotides read TGTGCCAGCAGCCCCGGACAGCTCAAAAACATTCAGTACTTC.

In this sample, this clone turned up a few times. The chain has TRBV30 and TRBJ2-7; 8 bases are a match to TRBD2. Germline V gene data show CDR1 as GTSNPN and CDR2 as SVGIG (reference sequence). J was trimmed by 3 bases and V by 3 bases; bases with no gene match: 13. The CDR3 consists of 16 residues. The CDR3: CAWRALGAGGFYEQYF. The CDR3 nucleotides are TGTGCCTGGAGGGCTCTAGGGGCGGGAGGTTTCTACGAGCAGTACTTC.

The chain couples TRBV9 to TRBJ1-1; TRBD1 matches at 8 bases. V lost 7 bases, J lost 7 bases, and 15 bases stayed unmatched. The length of the CDR3 is 15 residues. The germline V gene has CDR1 SGDLS and CDR2 YYNGEE. DNA of the CDR3: TGTGCCAGCTCCGGGGGGGCAGGGGGCTGGAGTGAAGCTTTCTTT. Translating gives CASSGGAGGWSEAFF.

A remark on this clone: Compared with germline, one end of the junction differs, possibly owing to a read error. The chain combines TRBV29-1 with TRBJ2-1, with a tentative D call TRBD1 (5 bases). CDR1 SQVTM and CDR2 ANQGSEA come from the germline V gene. CDR3 size: 12 residues. This chain's CDR3 is CSVQDGSRQGFF. The CDR3 nucleotides are TGCAGCGTTCAAGACGGCTCGAGGCAGGGATTCTTC.

The V and J genes are TRBV6-1 and TRBJ2-1; D possibly corresponds to TRBD2 (5 bases). CDR3 size: 14 residues. The V gene lost 4 bases and the J gene lost 2 bases, with 9 bases spanning the gap. CDR1 MNHNS and CDR2 SASEGT come from the germline V gene. CDR3 sequence reads: CASSAREPYNEQFF. The DNA for the CDR3 is TGTGCCAGCAGTGCCCGGGAACCCTACAATGAGCAGTTCTTC.

This clone was counted between two and nine times. This rearrangement joins TRBV14 to TRBJ2-1, with 8 bases identical to TRBD2. There are 17 residues in the CDR3. Looked up from germline, CDR1 is SGHDN and CDR2 is FVKESK. With 1 base clipped from V and 0 bases from J, the junction kept 5 bases outside the gene matches. The CDR3 spells CASSQGRRGDSYNEQFF. CDR3 bases: TGTGCCAGCAGCCAAGGGCGGCGGGGGGACTCCTACAATGAGCAGTTCTTC.

The chain has TRBV20-1 and TRBJ2-6, with D unclear. Germline V CDR1 and CDR2: DFQATT, SNEGSKA (reference sequence). The CDR3 has 11 residues. V lost 6 bases and J lost 2, with 2 bases in between. The CDR3 DNA reads as TGCAGTGCCGCTGGGGCCAACGTCCTGACTTTC. Protein: CSAAGANVLTF.

The table lists this clone with a few counts. The chain joins TRBV6-5 to TRBJ2-7, with D maybe TRBD1 (6 bases). The CDR3 extends over 15 amino acids. V lost 6 bases, J lost 2 bases, and 17 bases lay in between. The germline CDR1 and CDR2 sequences are MNHEY and SVGAGI. CDR3 region: CASRGDTLGAYEQYF. CDR3 nucleotides: TGTGCCAGCAGGGGGGACACCTTAGGTGCCTACGAGCAGTACTTC.

This clone was seen a handful of times. This sequence joins TRBV27 and TRBJ1-5; D is unclear. This CDR3 has 15 residues. CDR1 is MNHEY and CDR2 is SMNVEV in the germline V gene (reference sequence). Trimming removed 1 base from V and 1 base from J, with 8 bases in between. CDR3 bases: TGTGCCAGCAGTTTATTAGGGAGGAGCAATCAGCCCCAGCATTTT. Its protein product is CASSLLGRSNQPQHF.

J is TRBJ1-4 and V is TRBV5-1; D remains ambiguous. This CDR3 is built from 14 residues. Germline CDR1 reads SGHRS; CDR2 reads YFSETQ. The V gene lost 1 base and the J gene lost 3 bases, with 7 bases spanning the gap. The DNA of the CDR3 is TGCGCCAGCAGCTTGCAGTCTTCTAATGAAAAACTGTTTTTT. It encodes CASSLQSSNEKLFF. Complete variable domain (other parts from reference TRBV5-1 and TRBJ1-4): KAGVTQTPRYLIKTRGQQVTLSCSPISGHRSVSWYQQTPGQGLQFLFEYFSETQRNKGNFPGRFSGRQFSNSRSEMNVSTLELGDSALYLCASSLQSSNEKLFFGSGTQLSVL.

The chain uses TRBV18 and TRBJ2-7, with D perhaps matching TRBD2 (6 bases). Germline V gives CDR1 KGHSH, CDR2 LQKENI. V dropped 4 bases and J dropped 3 bases, with 10 bases sitting between them. The CDR3 runs to 13 residues. This chain's CDR3 is CASSQGLHYEQYF. The CDR3 bases are TGTGCCAGCTCACAAGGACTACACTACGAGCAGTACTTC.

This clone has a handful of counts. The chain has TRBV2 and TRBJ2-4; D possibly corresponds to TRBD1 (6 bases). Germline CDR1 is SNHLY and CDR2 is FYNNEI. V shed 6 bases and J shed 10 bases, with 19 bases lying between them. The CDR3 totals 14 residues. CDR3 nucleotides: TGTGCCAGCAGCGAACTGGCAGGGGTCCGGATTCAGTACTTC. Translated, it gives CASSELAGVRIQYF.

This clone came up a few times. The V gene is TRBV9, the J gene TRBJ2-6; 7 bases line up with TRBD2. The CDR3 spans 16 residues. The germline gives CDR1 SGDLS, CDR2 YYNGEE. V was pared by 0 bases and J by 2 bases, with 2 bases of the junction left unmatched. CDR3 region: CASSVGEGPGANVLTF. The CDR3 DNA reads as TGTGCCAGCAGCGTAGGGGAGGGCCCTGGGGCCAACGTCCTGACTTTC.

This chain joins TRBV18 and TRBJ1-5, with D possibly TRBD1 on 6 matching bases. The CDR3 has 16 amino acids. Trimming shortened V by 5 bases and J by 1 base, and 15 bases separated the two germline ends. The germline V gene has CDR1 KGHSH and CDR2 LQKENI. The CDR3: CASSRGAPGSNQPQHF. CDR3 DNA sequence: TGTGCCAGCTCAAGGGGGGCGCCGGGAAGCAATCAGCCCCAGCATTTT.

J is TRBJ1-1 and V is TRBV4-1; D is unclear. CDR1 is MGHRA, CDR2 YSYEKL, per germline. V shed 3 bases and J shed 4 bases, with 9 bases lying between them. This CDR3 region has 13 residues. In nucleotides, the CDR3 is TGCGCCAGCAGCCAGGGTCCGGGCACTGAAGCTTTCTTT. This encodes CASSQGPGTEAFF.

This rearrangement joins TRBV7-3 to TRBJ2-3; D tentatively reads TRBD1 or TRBD2 (5 bases each). Germline V gene sequence: CDR1 SGHTA, CDR2 FQGTGA. V lost 5 bases and J lost 2, with 14 bases in between. The CDR3 totals 15 residues. This chain's CDR3 is CASSLIGGTTDTQYF. CDR3 nucleotide sequence: TGTGCCAGCAGCCTGATTGGGGGAACCACAGATACGCAGTATTTT.